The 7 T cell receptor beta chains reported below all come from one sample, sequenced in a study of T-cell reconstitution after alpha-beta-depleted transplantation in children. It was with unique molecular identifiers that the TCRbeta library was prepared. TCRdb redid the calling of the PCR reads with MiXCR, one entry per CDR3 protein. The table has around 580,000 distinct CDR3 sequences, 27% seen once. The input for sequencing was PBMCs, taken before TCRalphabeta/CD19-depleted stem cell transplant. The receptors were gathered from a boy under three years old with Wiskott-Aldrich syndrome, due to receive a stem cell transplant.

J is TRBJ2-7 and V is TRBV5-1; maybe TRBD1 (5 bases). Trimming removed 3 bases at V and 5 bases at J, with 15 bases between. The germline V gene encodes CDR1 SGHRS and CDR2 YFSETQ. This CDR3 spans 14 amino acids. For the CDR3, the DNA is TGCGCCAGCAGCTCGGTGAATATAGGGGACGAGCAGTACTTC. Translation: CASSSVNIGDEQYF.

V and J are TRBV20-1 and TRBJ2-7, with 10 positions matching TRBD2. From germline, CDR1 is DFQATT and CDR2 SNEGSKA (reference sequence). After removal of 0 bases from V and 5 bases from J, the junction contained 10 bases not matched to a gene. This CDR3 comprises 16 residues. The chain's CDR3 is CSARDRSGRADNEQYF. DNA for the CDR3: TGCAGTGCTAGAGATCGGAGCGGGAGGGCCGACAACGAGCAGTACTTC.

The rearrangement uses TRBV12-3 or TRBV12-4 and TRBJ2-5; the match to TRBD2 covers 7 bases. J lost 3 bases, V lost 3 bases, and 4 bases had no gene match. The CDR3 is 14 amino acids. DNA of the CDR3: TGTGCCAGCAGTTTGACTAGCTTGGAAGAGACCCAGTACTTC. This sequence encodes CASSLTSLEETQYF.

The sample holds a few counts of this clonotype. CDR3 amino acids: CASSPSGSSYEQFF. CDR3 DNA: TGCGCCAGCAGTCCCAGCGGGAGCAGCTATGAGCAGTTCTTC. The chain combines TRBV10-2 with TRBJ2-1; 8 bases are shared with TRBD2. CDR3 length: 14 amino acids. Trimming at V came to 5 bases and at J to 8 bases, leaving 8 bases not matched to a gene. The germline gives CDR1 WSHSY, CDR2 SAAADI.

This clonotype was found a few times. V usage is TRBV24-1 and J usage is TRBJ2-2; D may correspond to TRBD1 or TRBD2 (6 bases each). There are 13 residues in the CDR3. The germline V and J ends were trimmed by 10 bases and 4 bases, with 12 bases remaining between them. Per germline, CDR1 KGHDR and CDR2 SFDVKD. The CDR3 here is CATGGPGTGELFF. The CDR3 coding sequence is TGTGCCACGGGGGGCCCGGGCACCGGGGAGCTGTTTTTT.

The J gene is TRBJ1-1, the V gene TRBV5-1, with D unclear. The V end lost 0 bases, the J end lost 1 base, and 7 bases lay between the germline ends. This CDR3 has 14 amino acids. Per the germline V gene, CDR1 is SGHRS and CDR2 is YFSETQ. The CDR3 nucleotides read TGCGCCAGCAGCTTGGAATGGGAGAACACTGAAGCTTTCTTT. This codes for CASSLEWENTEAFF.

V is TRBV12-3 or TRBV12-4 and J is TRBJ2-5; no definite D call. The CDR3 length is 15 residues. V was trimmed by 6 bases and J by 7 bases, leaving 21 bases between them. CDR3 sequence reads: CASSYRTGPLRTQYF. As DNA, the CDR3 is TGTGCCAGCAGCTATCGCACCGGGCCACTGAGGACCCAGTACTTC.